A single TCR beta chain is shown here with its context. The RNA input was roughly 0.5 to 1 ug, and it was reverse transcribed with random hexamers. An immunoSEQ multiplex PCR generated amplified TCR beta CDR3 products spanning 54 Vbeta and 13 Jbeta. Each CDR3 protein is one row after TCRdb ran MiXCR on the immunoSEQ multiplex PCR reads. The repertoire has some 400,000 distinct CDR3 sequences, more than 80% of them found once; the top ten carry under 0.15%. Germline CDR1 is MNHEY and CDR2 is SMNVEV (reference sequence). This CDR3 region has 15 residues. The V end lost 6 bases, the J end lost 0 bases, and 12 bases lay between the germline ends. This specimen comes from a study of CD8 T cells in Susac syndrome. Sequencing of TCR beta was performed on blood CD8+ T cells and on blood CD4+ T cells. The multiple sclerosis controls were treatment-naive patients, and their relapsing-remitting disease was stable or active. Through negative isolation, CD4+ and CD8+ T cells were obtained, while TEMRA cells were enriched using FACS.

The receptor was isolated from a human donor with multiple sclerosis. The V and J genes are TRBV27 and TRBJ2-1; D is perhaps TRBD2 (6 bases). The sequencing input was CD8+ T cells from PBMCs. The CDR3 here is CASSLVGGSYNEQFF. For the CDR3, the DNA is TGTGCCAGCAGCTTGGTGGGGGGCTCCTACAATGAGCAGTTCTTC.